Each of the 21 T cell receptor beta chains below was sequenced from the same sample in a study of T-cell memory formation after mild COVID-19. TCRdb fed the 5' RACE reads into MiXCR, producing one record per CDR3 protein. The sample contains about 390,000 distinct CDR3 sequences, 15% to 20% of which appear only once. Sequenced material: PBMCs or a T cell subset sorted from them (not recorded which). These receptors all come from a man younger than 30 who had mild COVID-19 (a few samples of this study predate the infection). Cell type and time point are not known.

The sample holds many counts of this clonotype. The CDR3 DNA is TGCAGCGTTGTGGGGACAGATTACACTGAAGCTTTCTTT. As protein: CSVVGTDYTEAFF. The chain is built from TRBV29-1 and TRBJ1-1; TRBD1 aligns across 7 bases. This CDR3 is 13 amino acids long. Trimming at V came to 4 bases and at J to 3 bases, leaving 5 bases not matched to a gene. The germline gives CDR1 SQVTM, CDR2 ANQGSEA. The full variable domain, rest sourced from reference TRBV29-1 and TRBJ1-1, is SAVISQKPSRDICQRGTSLTIQCQVDSQVTMMFWYRQQPGQSLTLIATANQGSEATYESGFVIDKFPISRPNLTFSTLTVSNMSPEDSSIYLCSVVGTDYTEAFFGQGTRLTVV.

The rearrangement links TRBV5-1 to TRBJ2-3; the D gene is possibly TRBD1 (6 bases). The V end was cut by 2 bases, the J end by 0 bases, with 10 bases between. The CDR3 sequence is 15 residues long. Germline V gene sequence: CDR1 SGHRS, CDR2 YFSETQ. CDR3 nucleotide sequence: TGCGCCAGCAGCTTAGGACAGCATAGCACAGATACGCAGTATTTT. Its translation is CASSLGQHSTDTQYF.

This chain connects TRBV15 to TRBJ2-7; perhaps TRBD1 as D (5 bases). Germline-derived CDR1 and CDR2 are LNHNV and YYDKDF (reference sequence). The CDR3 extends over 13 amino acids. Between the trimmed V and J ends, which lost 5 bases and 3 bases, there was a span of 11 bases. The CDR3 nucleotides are TGTGCCACCAGCGAGCGTCAGGGCTACGAGCAGTACTTC. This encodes CATSERQGYEQYF. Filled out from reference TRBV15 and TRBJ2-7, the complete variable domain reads DAMVIQNPRYQVTQFGKPVTLSCSQTLNHNVMYWYQQKSSQAPKLLFHYYDKDFNNEADTPDNFQSRRPNTSFCFLDIRSPGLGDTAMYLCATSERQGYEQYFGPGTRLTVT.

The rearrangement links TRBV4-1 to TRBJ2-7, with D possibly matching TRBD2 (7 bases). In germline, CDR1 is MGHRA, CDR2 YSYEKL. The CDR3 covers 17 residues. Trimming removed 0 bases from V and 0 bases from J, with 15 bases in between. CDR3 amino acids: CASSQDPRGAISYEQYF. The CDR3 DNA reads TGCGCCAGCAGCCAAGATCCTCGGGGGGCGATCTCCTACGAGCAGTACTTC.

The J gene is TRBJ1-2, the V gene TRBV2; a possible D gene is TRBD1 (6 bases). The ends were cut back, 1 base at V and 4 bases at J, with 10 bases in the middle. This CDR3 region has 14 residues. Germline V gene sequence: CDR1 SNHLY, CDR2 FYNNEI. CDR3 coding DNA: TGTGCCAGCAGTGAAGAGACAGGACTCTATGGCTACACCTTC. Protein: CASSEETGLYGYTF.

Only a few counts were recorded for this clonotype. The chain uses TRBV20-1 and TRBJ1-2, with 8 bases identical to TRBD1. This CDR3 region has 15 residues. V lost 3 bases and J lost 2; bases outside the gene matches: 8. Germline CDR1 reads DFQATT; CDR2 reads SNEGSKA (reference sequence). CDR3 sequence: CSASVRAGGNYGYTF. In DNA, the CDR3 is TGCAGTGCTAGTGTCCGAGCAGGGGGCAACTATGGCTACACCTTC.

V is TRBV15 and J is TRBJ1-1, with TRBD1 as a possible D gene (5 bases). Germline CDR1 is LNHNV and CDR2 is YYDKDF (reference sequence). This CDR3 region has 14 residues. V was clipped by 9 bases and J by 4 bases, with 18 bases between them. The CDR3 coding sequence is TGTGCCACTGCCTCGGGGCAGGGTGGCACTGAAGCTTTCTTT. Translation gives CATASGQGGTEAFF.

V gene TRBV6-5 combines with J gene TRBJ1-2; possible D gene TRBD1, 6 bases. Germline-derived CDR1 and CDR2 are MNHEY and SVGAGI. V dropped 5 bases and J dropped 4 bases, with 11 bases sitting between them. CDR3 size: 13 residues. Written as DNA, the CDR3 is TGTGCCAGCAGTCGGACAGCCCCCTATGGCTACACCTTC. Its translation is CASSRTAPYGYTF.

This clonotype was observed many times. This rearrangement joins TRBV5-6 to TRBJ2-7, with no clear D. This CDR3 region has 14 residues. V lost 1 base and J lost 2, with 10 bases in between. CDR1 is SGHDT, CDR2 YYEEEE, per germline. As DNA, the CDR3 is TGTGCCAGCAGCTTGCATCTGGATACCTACGAGCAGTACTTC. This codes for CASSLHLDTYEQYF. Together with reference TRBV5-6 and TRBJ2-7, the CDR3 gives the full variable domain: DAGVTQSPTHLIKTRGQQVTLRCSPKSGHDTVSWYQQALGQGPQFIFQYYEEEERQRGNFPDRFSGHQFPNYSSELNVNALLLGDSALYLCASSLHLDTYEQYFGPGTRLTVT.

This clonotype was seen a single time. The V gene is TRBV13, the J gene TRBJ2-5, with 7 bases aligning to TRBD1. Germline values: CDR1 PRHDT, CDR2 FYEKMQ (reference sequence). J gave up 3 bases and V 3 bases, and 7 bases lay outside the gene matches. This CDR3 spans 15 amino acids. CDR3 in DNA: TGTGCCAGCAGCTTCGACCGGGACAGAGAAGAGACCCAGTACTTC. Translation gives CASSFDRDREETQYF.

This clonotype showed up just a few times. In DNA form, the CDR3 reads TGTGCCAGCAGCGGCCGGGACAGGGTTCCCTATGGCTACACCTTC. Encoded protein: CASSGRDRVPYGYTF. The gene calls are TRBV5-5 and TRBJ1-2, with 9 bases that match TRBD1. Trimming removed 4 bases from V and 4 bases from J; junction bases left unmatched: 8. The length of the CDR3 is 15 residues. Germline CDR1 SGHKS, CDR2 YYEKEE (reference sequence). The full variable domain, completed using reference TRBV5-5 and TRBJ1-2, is DAGVTQSPTHLIKTRGQQVTLRCSPISGHKSVSWYQQVLGQGPQFIFQYYEKEERGRGNFPDRFSARQFPNYSSELNVNALLLGDSALYLCASSGRDRVPYGYTFGSGTRLTVV.

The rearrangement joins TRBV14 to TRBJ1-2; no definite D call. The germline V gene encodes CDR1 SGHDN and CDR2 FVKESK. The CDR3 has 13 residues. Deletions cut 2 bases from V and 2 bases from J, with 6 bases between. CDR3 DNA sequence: TGTGCCAGCAGCCAACGGGTAAACTATGGCTACACCTTC. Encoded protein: CASSQRVNYGYTF.

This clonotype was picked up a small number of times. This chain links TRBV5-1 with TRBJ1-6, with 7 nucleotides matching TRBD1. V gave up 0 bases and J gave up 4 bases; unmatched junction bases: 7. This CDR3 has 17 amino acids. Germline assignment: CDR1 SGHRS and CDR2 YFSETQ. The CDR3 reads CASSLGTGLTYNSPLHF. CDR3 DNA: TGCGCCAGCAGCTTGGGGACAGGTCTGACATATAATTCACCCCTCCACTTT. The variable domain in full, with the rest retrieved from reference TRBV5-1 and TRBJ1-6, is KAGVTQTPRYLIKTRGQQVTLSCSPISGHRSVSWYQQTPGQGLQFLFEYFSETQRNKGNFPGRFSGRQFSNSRSEMNVSTLELGDSALYLCASSLGTGLTYNSPLHFGNGTRLTVT.

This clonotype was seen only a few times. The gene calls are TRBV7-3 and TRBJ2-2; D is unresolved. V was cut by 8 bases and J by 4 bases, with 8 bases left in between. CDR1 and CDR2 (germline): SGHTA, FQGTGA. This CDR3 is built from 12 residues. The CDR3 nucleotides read TGTGCCAGCGGTATTGGCACCGGGGAGCTGTTTTTT. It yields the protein CASGIGTGELFF. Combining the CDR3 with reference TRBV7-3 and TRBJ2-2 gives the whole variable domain GAGVSQTPSNKVTEKGKYVELRCDPISGHTALYWYRQSLGQGPEFLIYFQGTGAADDSGLPNDRFFAVRPEGSVSTLKIQRTERGDSAVYLCASGIGTGELFFGEGSRLTVL.

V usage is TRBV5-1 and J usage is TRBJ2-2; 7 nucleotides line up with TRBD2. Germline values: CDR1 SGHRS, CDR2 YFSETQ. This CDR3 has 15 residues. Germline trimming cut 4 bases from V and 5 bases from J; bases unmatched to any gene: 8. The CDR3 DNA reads TGCGCCAGCAGCCCCGCGGTAGCGGGTACCGGGGAGCTGTTTTTT. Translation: CASSPAVAGTGELFF.

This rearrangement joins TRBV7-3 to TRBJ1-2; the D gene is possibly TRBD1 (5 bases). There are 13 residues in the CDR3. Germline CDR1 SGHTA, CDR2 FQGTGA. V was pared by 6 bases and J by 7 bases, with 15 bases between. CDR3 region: CASRFDSLSGYTF. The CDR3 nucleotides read TGTGCCAGCAGGTTCGACAGTTTATCTGGCTACACCTTC.

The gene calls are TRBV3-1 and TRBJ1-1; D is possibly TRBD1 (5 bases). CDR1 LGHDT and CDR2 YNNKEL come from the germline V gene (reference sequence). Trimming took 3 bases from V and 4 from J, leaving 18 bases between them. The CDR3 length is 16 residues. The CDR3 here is CASSQSYGGIGTEAFF. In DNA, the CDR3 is TGTGCCAGCAGCCAGTCGTATGGGGGTATTGGCACTGAAGCTTTCTTT. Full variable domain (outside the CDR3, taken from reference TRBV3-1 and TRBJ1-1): DTAVSQTPKYLVTQMGNDKSIKCEQNLGHDTMYWYKQDSKKFLKIMFSYNNKELIINETVPNRFSPKSPDKAHLNLHINSLELGDSAVYFCASSQSYGGIGTEAFFGQGTRLTVV.

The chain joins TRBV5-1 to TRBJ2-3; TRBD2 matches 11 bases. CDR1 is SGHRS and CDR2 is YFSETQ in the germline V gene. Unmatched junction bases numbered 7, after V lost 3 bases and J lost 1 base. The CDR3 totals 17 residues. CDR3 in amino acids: CASSSLAGGLRTDTQYF. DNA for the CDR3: TGCGCCAGCAGCTCCTTAGCGGGGGGGCTTCGCACAGATACGCAGTATTTT. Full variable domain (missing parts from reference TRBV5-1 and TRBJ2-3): KAGVTQTPRYLIKTRGQQVTLSCSPISGHRSVSWYQQTPGQGLQFLFEYFSETQRNKGNFPGRFSGRQFSNSRSEMNVSTLELGDSALYLCASSSLAGGLRTDTQYFGPGTRLTVL.

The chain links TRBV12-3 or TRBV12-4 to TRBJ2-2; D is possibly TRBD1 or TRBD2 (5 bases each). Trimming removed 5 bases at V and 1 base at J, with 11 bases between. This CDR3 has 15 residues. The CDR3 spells CASSHGTENTGELFF. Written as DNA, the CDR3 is TGTGCCAGCAGTCACGGGACGGAGAACACCGGGGAGCTGTTTTTT.

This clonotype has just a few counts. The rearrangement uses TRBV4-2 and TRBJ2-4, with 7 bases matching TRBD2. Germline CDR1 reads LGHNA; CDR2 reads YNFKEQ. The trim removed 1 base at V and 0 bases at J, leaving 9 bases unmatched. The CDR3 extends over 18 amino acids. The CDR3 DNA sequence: TGTGCCAGCAGCCAAGGCCGGGGCGGGGGAAAAGCCAAAAACATTCAGTACTTC. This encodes CASSQGRGGGKAKNIQYF.

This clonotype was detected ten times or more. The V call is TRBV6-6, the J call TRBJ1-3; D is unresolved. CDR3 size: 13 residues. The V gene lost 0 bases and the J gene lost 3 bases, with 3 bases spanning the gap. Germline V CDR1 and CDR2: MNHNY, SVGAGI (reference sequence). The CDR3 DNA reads TGTGCCAGCAGTTACTCAGGTGGAAACACCATATATTTT. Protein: CASSYSGGNTIYF.